Below are 30 T cell receptor beta chains sequenced from a single sample in a study of blood T cell repertoires in COVID-19. The protocol was immunoSEQ multiplex PCR, while the TCRdb copy is restricted to in-frame clones and leaves out a portion. The table includes some 120,000 clones, around 90% detected once. The sequencing sample was made of peripheral blood. The receptors derive from a man in his fifties with active COVID-19.

This clone occurred a few times. The J gene is TRBJ1-2, the V gene TRBV6-6, with TRBD1 matching 10 bases. After removal of 8 bases from V and 5 bases from J, the junction contained 2 bases not matched to a gene. The CDR3 is made up of 12 amino acids. Germline loops: CDR1 MNHNY, CDR2 SVGAGI (reference sequence). The CDR3 loop reads CASDRGRYGYTF. As DNA, the CDR3 is TGTGCCAGCGACAGGGGGCGTTATGGCTACACCTTC.

This clone was seen once. At one end the junction does not follow the germline gene, possibly because of a read error. This chain joins TRBV18 and TRBJ1-1; 7 bases map to TRBD1. The CDR3 covers 12 residues. The germline V gene encodes CDR1 KGHSH and CDR2 LQKENI. CDR3 region: CASSPPSGTVLF. The CDR3 region has the DNA TGTGCCAGCTCACCACCTTCCGGGACAGTCCTCTTT. Full variable domain (rest looked up from reference TRBV18 and TRBJ1-1): NAGVMQNPRHLVRRRGQEARLRCSPMKGHSHVYWYRQLPEEGLKFMVYLQKENIIDESGMPKERFSAEFPKEGPSILRIQQVVRGDSAAYFCASSPPSGTVLFGQGTRLTVV.

The count of this clone is one. The CDR3 region has the DNA TGTGCCAGCAGCTTAGAGCGATATAGCAATCAGCCCCAGCATTTT. It codes for CASSLERYSNQPQHF. This chain connects TRBV7-8 to TRBJ1-5; D is ambiguous. V was shortened by 1 base and J by 0 bases, with 7 bases between the two germline ends. Germline assignment: CDR1 SGHVS and CDR2 FQNEAQ. CDR3 length: 15 amino acids.

This clone has just one count. The chain employs TRBV6-4 and TRBJ2-3; 11 bases are a match to TRBD2. Germline loops: CDR1 MRHNA, CDR2 SNTAGT. With 4 bases clipped from V and 4 bases from J, the junction kept 7 bases outside the gene matches. The length of the CDR3 is 16 residues. The CDR3, as DNA: TGTGCCAGCAGTGTCGACTTAGCGGGGGGGCCAGATACGCAGTATTTT. It translates to CASSVDLAGGPDTQYF.

V and J are TRBV19 and TRBJ1-2; D is possibly TRBD1 (5 bases). With 1 base removed from V and 5 bases from J, the gap between germline ends came to 14 bases. Germline V gene data show CDR1 as LNHDA and CDR2 as SQIVND (reference sequence). This CDR3 contains 15 residues. CDR3 amino acids: CASSIVPGNSYGYTF. The CDR3 DNA follows: TGTGCCAGTAGTATAGTTCCAGGGAATTCGTATGGCTACACCTTC. Using reference TRBV19 and TRBJ1-2 for the parts outside the CDR3, the full variable domain is DGGITQSPKYLFRKEGQNVTLSCEQNLNHDAMYWYRQDPGQGLRLIYYSQIVNDFQKGDIAEGYSVSREKKESFPLTVTSAQKNPTAFYLCASSIVPGNSYGYTFGSGTRLTVV.

CDR3: CASDRDSISNQPQHF. The CDR3 DNA sequence: TGTGCTAGTGACCGGGACAGTATTAGCAATCAGCCCCAGCATTTT. J is TRBJ1-5 and V is TRBV12-5; 7 positions agree with TRBD1. Germline V gene lookup returns CDR1 LGHNT and CDR2 FRNRAP. The CDR3 spans 15 residues. V lost 7 bases and J lost 0; bases outside the gene matches: 6.

The chain carries TRBV7-8 and TRBJ2-5, with 10 bases lining up with TRBD2. V lost 1 base and J lost 14; bases outside the gene matches: 7. The germline CDR1 and CDR2 sequences are SGHVS and FQNEAQ. The CDR3 contains 13 residues. The CDR3: CASSLGLAGVGYF. In nucleotides, the CDR3 is TGTGCCAGCAGCTTAGGGCTAGCGGGGGTGGGATACTTC.

The rearrangement joins TRBV6-5 to TRBJ2-7; perhaps TRBD2 as D (5 bases). This CDR3 is built from 14 residues. V shed 5 bases and J shed 0 bases, with 11 bases lying between them. Germline values: CDR1 MNHEY, CDR2 SVGAGI. DNA of the CDR3: TGTGCCAGCAGTCGGGATGCCGCCTCCTACGAGCAGTACGTC. Amino acids: CASSRDAASYEQYV.

V gene TRBV6-6 combines with J gene TRBJ1-2; D gene unclear. Trimming shortened V by 2 bases and J by 13 bases, and 14 bases separated the two germline ends. The CDR3 length is 12 residues. Germline CDR1 and CDR2: MNHNY and SVGAGI (reference sequence). CDR3 DNA: TGTGCCAGCAGTTACCGGAGCCATGTTAGCACCTTC. The encoded protein is CASSYRSHVSTF.

This chain connects TRBV13 to TRBJ1-1; D remains unclear. This CDR3 has 14 residues. The V end was cut by 4 bases, the J end by 4 bases, with 13 bases between. CDR1 and CDR2 from the germline V gene are PRHDT and FYEKMQ (reference sequence). CDR3 region: CASSSKTGITEAFF. The CDR3 DNA is TGTGCCAGCAGCTCTAAAACGGGAATCACTGAAGCTTTCTTT.

This chain joins TRBV7-9 and TRBJ2-7; a possible D gene is TRBD1 (5 bases). The CDR3 has 14 amino acids. CDR1 and CDR2 from the germline V gene are SEHNR and FQNEAQ (reference sequence). Trimming cost V 1 base and J 6 bases, with 13 bases left between them. CDR3 bases: TGTGCCAGCAGCTTAGTTCTGGTAGGGGCCGAGCAGTACTTC. This gives the protein CASSLVLVGAEQYF. Full variable domain (rest looked up from reference TRBV7-9 and TRBJ2-7): DTGVSQNPRHKITKRGQNVTFRCDPISEHNRLYWYRQTLGQGPEFLTYFQNEAQLEKSRLLSDRFSAERPKGSFSTLEIQRTEQGDSAMYLCASSLVLVGAEQYFGPGTRLTVT.

The rearrangement links TRBV6-5 to TRBJ1-1; 7 bases line up with TRBD1. The V segment lost 5 bases and the J segment 3 bases; nucleotides outside the gene matches: 3. The CDR3 is 13 residues long. Per germline, CDR1 MNHEY and CDR2 SVGAGI. The CDR3 region has the DNA TGTGCCAGCAGTACAGGGGCGGACACTGAAGCTTTCTTT. Its translation is CASSTGADTEAFF.

CDR3 sequence: CATSRGDRGSAGELFF. In nucleotides, the CDR3 is TGTGCCACCAGCAGAGGGGACAGGGGTAGCGCCGGGGAGCTGTTTTTT. The chain links TRBV15 to TRBJ2-2, with TRBD1 matching over 10 bases. The J segment lost 6 bases and the V segment lost 1 base, leaving 5 bases of the junction unmatched. The CDR3 contains 16 residues. Germline values: CDR1 LNHNV, CDR2 YYDKDF (reference sequence).

This clone appeared a single time. The genes are TRBV15 and TRBJ2-5; 9 bases are a match to TRBD1. This CDR3 is built from 14 residues. V lost 9 bases and J lost 4; bases outside the gene matches: 9. Germline lookup yields CDR1 LNHNV and CDR2 YYDKDF (reference sequence). Here the CDR3 reads CATGRDRVRETQYF. As DNA, the CDR3 is TGTGCCACGGGCCGGGACAGGGTACGAGAGACCCAGTACTTC. The full variable domain, in which reference TRBV15 and TRBJ2-5 provide the parts outside the CDR3, is DAMVIQNPRYQVTQFGKPVTLSCSQTLNHNVMYWYQQKSSQAPKLLFHYYDKDFNNEADTPDNFQSRRPNTSFCFLDIRSPGLGDTAMYLCATGRDRVRETQYFGPGTRLLVL.

The rearrangement links TRBV3-1 (or the pseudogene TRBV3-2) to TRBJ2-7; weak D call: TRBD2 (7 bases). The germline V and J ends were trimmed by 2 bases and 4 bases, with 15 bases remaining between them. The CDR3 spans 15 residues. The germline CDR1 and CDR2 sequences are LGHDT and YNNKEL (reference sequence). The CDR3 sequence: CASSQLFAGAYEQYF. As DNA, the CDR3 is TGTGCCAGCAGCCAACTCTTCGCGGGGGCTTACGAGCAGTACTTC.

The chain joins TRBV10-2 to TRBJ2-1, with 9 bases lining up with TRBD2. The CDR3 loop spans 15 amino acids. J was trimmed by 5 bases and V by 1 base; bases with no gene match: 3. Germline loops: CDR1 WSHSY, CDR2 SAAADI. The CDR3 nucleotides read TGCGCCAGCAGTGAGTACTCTAGCGGGGACAATGAGCAGTTCTTC. Residues: CASSEYSSGDNEQFF.

J is TRBJ1-1 and V is TRBV5-1, with a tentative D call TRBD1 (6 bases). The CDR3 covers 14 residues. Germline loops: CDR1 SGHRS, CDR2 YFSETQ. The V end lost 4 bases, the J end lost 4 bases, and 14 bases lay between the germline ends. CDR3 amino acids: CASSEPGHRTEAFF. CDR3 bases: TGCGCCAGCAGCGAGCCGGGACACCGCACTGAAGCTTTCTTT.

The chain carries TRBV5-4 and TRBJ2-5; 8 nucleotides agree with TRBD2. Trimming at V came to 3 bases and at J to 2 bases, leaving 12 bases not matched to a gene. The V gene's germline CDR1 is SGHNT and CDR2 YYREEE (reference sequence). The CDR3 totals 17 residues. CDR3 bases: TGTGCCAGCAGCTCCGTATGGGTTAGCGGGGCACAAGAGACCCAGTACTTC. Its translation: CASSSVWVSGAQETQYF.

The genes are TRBV5-4 and TRBJ1-1; D remains ambiguous. This CDR3 contains 17 residues. V was trimmed by 2 bases and J by 4 bases, leaving 21 bases between them. From germline, CDR1 is SGHNT and CDR2 YYREEE (reference sequence). The DNA of the CDR3 is TGTGCCAGCAGCTTCAACCCGATAGGGAGCCAGAGCACTGAAGCTTTCTTT. Its translation: CASSFNPIGSQSTEAFF.

This chain links TRBV4-1 with TRBJ1-5; 9 bases match TRBD1. The CDR3 totals 14 residues. V was pared by 1 base and J by 6 bases, with 1 base of the junction left unmatched. Germline V lookup: CDR1 MGHRA, CDR2 YSYEKL. The CDR3: CASSQGTGVQPQHF. The CDR3 region has the DNA TGCGCCAGCAGCCAAGGGACAGGGGTTCAGCCCCAGCATTTT.

A few counts support this clone. CDR3 DNA sequence: TGTGCCACCAGCAGAGGACAGGGCCCCTACAATGAGCAGTTCTTC. The encoded protein is CATSRGQGPYNEQFF. The V call is TRBV15, the J call TRBJ2-1, with TRBD1 matching 7 bases. The CDR3 runs to 15 residues. Trimming cost V 1 base and J 2 bases; bases outside gene matches: 2. In germline, CDR1 is LNHNV, CDR2 YYDKDF (reference sequence).

CDR3 amino acids: CSASRVAGDADTQYF. CDR3 nucleotide sequence: TGCAGTGCTAGTCGGGTAGCGGGGGATGCAGATACGCAGTATTTT. The chain uses TRBV20-1 and TRBJ2-3; TRBD2 matches 9 bases. CDR1 and CDR2 (germline): DFQATT, SNEGSKA (reference sequence). The CDR3 is made up of 15 amino acids. The V gene end was trimmed by 3 bases and the J gene end by 4 bases; junction bases not matched to a gene: 8.

This sequence joins TRBV6-1 and TRBJ2-6; weak D call: TRBD1 (5 bases). Germline CDR1 is MNHNS and CDR2 is SASEGT. The V end was cut by 3 bases, the J end by 2 bases, with 8 bases between. This CDR3 is built from 15 residues. DNA of the CDR3: TGTGCCAGCAGTGACATGGGGCCTGGGGCCAACGTCCTGACTTTC. It specifies CASSDMGPGANVLTF.

J is TRBJ2-7 and V is TRBV7-9, with 7 bases matching TRBD2. The length of the CDR3 is 16 residues. Germline CDR1 and CDR2: SEHNR and FQNEAQ (reference sequence). V shed 1 base and J 0 bases; nucleotides not matched to a gene: 6. CDR3 in DNA: TGTGCCAGCAGCTTAGTAGGGCTAGCGGACTCCTACGAGCAGTACTTC. Encoded protein: CASSLVGLADSYEQYF.

The rearrangement joins TRBV19 to TRBJ1-1; TRBD1 might be the D (5 bases). CDR1 LNHDA and CDR2 SQIVND come from the germline V gene (reference sequence). Trimming removed 6 bases from V and 4 bases from J, with 12 bases in between. The CDR3 extends over 13 amino acids. CDR3 sequence reads: CASSAAGITEAFF. As DNA, the CDR3 is TGTGCCAGTAGCGCCGCAGGGATCACTGAAGCTTTCTTT.

This chain links TRBV5-4 with TRBJ1-2; 8 bases map to TRBD1. The CDR3 runs 13 residues. The V gene's germline CDR1 is SGHNT and CDR2 YYREEE (reference sequence). V dropped 2 bases and J dropped 8; count of bases not matched to a gene: 5. As DNA, the CDR3 is TGTGCCAGCAGCTTTACAGGGGGTGGGGGCTACACCTTC. This gives the protein CASSFTGGGGYTF.

The chain combines TRBV28 with TRBJ1-2; D is unclear. The CDR3 is 14 amino acids. Trimming took 5 bases from V and 4 from J, leaving 14 bases between them. The germline gives CDR1 MDHEN, CDR2 SYDVKM. CDR3 protein: CASSGGSVVYGYTF. As DNA, the CDR3 is TGTGCCAGCAGTGGAGGATCGGTGGTCTATGGCTACACCTTC.

The rearrangement links TRBV29-1 to TRBJ1-1; TRBD1 aligns across 10 bases. V lost 4 bases to trimming and J lost 5 bases; unmatched junction nucleotides: 16. The germline V gene has CDR1 SQVTM and CDR2 ANQGSEA. This CDR3 is built from 17 residues. The chain's CDR3 is CSVVVSDRGVRMTEAFF. DNA of the CDR3: TGCAGCGTTGTTGTCTCGGACAGGGGGGTTAGGATGACTGAAGCTTTCTTT.

Only one count was recorded for this clone. This chain links TRBV2 with TRBJ1-3; possibly TRBD1 for D (5 bases). Trimming shortened V by 6 bases and J by 4 bases, and 19 bases separated the two germline ends. The CDR3 extends over 16 amino acids. Per the germline V gene, CDR1 is SNHLY and CDR2 is FYNNEI. CDR3 sequence: CASSQGHTGSGNTIYF. In nucleotides, the CDR3 is TGTGCCAGCAGCCAAGGACACACTGGGTCAGGAAACACCATATATTTT.

The chain links TRBV9 to TRBJ2-3, with 7 bases that match TRBD2. CDR3 length equals 15 residues. The V gene end was trimmed by 3 bases and the J gene end by 0 bases; junction bases not matched to a gene: 4. The V gene's germline CDR1 is SGDLS and CDR2 YYNGEE. The chain's CDR3 is CASSGEGSSTDTQYF. CDR3 DNA: TGTGCCAGCAGCGGGGAGGGATCTAGCACAGATACGCAGTATTTT.